The source of this TCR beta chain is a study of CXCR3-negative and CXCR3-positive naive CD8 T cells (dated by TCRdb to about 2019). Concerning the study at large: In total, about 135 million TRB reads were obtained, or roughly 1.5 +/- 0.3 million reads per library. Data from some twelve donors, pooled across two independent experiments, went into the diversity and physicochemical repertoire analyses. Naive subsets from five or six donors and memory cells from 3 donors were included in the TRBV-TRBJ cluster analysis. The investigation overall reported the following: Because CXCR3 expression was partially decreased after cryopreservation, freshly isolated PBMCs were used for most assays. TRBV-TRBJ usage was similar between naive CXCR3-negative and CXCR3-positive cells from the same donor, while memory cells showed distinct patterns. Because surface CD5, which is linked to self-reactivity in mice, was comparable between the naive subsets, TCR interaction strength was also inferred from the physicochemical properties of TRB CDR3s. Both naive subsets had comparably high repertoire diversity, while memory CD8+ T cells had much lower repertoire diversity.

For each CD8+ T cell subset, flow sorting was done in triplicate, and roughly 330,000 cells per subset went directly into RLT lysis buffer. Using standard density gradient centrifugation, peripheral blood mononuclear cells were isolated from buffy coats. Total RNA was extracted from sorted cells using an RNeasy Mini Kit. About this clonotype itself: Its antigen remains unidentified.

The cysteine opens and the phenylalanine closes a CDR3 of 13 amino acids. There is no recorded DNA. Per the germline V gene, SGDLS is the CDR1 and YYNGEE is the CDR2. Sequencing relied on a NextSeq 550. The Human TCR Profiling Kit (MiLaboratory) was used to make UMI-labeled 5' RACE TRB cDNA libraries. The full amount of extracted RNA was used for cDNA synthesis, and the full amount of resulting cDNA was used for PCR amplification. Libraries were prepared in parallel with an identical number of PCR cycles. In the paper's pipeline: With a requirement of at least two reads per UMI, MIGEC and MiXCR extracted about 52,000 +/- 9,100 unique UMI-labeled TRB cDNA molecules per library. On average, each library contained about 40,000 +/- 10,000 functional in-frame TRB CDR3 nucleotide clonotypes without stop codons. After downsampling to 5000 UMI-labeled TRB molecules per sample, diversity metrics such as normalized Shannon-Wiener and Chao1 were calculated in VDJtools. For the central five CDR3 residues, VDJtools calculated physicochemical properties weighted by clonotype size, namely interaction energy, strength, volume and Kidera factor 4. One entry per CDR3 protein sequence results from the TCRdb reprocessing of the reads, with DNA left out. TCRdb, not the authors, supplied the V and J calls. This specimen's table enumerates roughly 29,000 distinct CDR3 sequences. Roughly 10% of the sample is in the top ten clones.

Specimen: memory CD8+ T cells from blood. The label giving this sample's cell subset or site can be read as: conventional CD8+ memory T cells (TMEM), sorted as controls. The V and J genes are TRBV9 and TRBJ1-4; the D call of TRBD1 rests on TCRdb alone, since no DNA is present to check it. This receptor was taken from a human donor in good health. Some clones in this sample may be carry-over from other donors' samples. The CDR3 has the sequence CASSPGHLEKLFF.